A single sample gave rise to the 23 T cell receptor beta chains below, sequenced in a study of blood T cells in healthy people across ages (dated by TCRdb to the mid-2010s). Library generation was performed with 5' RACE. TCRdb names Illumina HiSeq 2500 as the instrument used. A second PCR of about 6 to 11 cycles was run with a J-beta primer mix and a sample-barcoded 5' primer. TCRdb reprocessing: public reads trimmed at Q25 with fastp, clones called with MiXCR, in-frame beta chains kept. Each entry is one CDR3 protein sequence, shown with its most common DNA and genes. The sample table shows 1,500,000 or so distinct CDR3 sequences, and 59% are seen once. The top ten constitute about 6.7% of the sample. Specimen: blood. The receptors come from a man in his late teens or twenties in good health.

This chain uses TRBV27 with TRBJ2-1, with 10 bases identical to TRBD1. The CDR3 runs 17 residues. Trimming removed 8 bases from V and 8 bases from J; junction bases left unmatched: 18. Germline CDR1 reads MNHEY; CDR2 reads SMNVEV (reference sequence). The CDR3 DNA reads TGTGCCAGCCAAAGACAGGGGGCCTCCTTATTGGGCCATGAGCAGTTCTTC. It yields the protein CASQRQGASLLGHEQFF.

The chain is built from TRBV20-1 and TRBJ2-7; D uncertain. The V end was cut by 5 bases, the J end by 2 bases, with 10 bases between. The germline V gene has CDR1 DFQATT and CDR2 SNEGSKA (reference sequence). The CDR3 is 12 residues long. DNA for the CDR3: TGCAGTGCTGTGGGTGGCGCCTACGAGCAGTACTTC. Translating gives CSAVGGAYEQYF.

The chain uses TRBV11-1 and TRBJ2-2; 11 bases are a match to TRBD1. Unmatched junction bases numbered 4, after V lost 0 bases and J lost 4 bases. The germline CDR1 and CDR2 sequences are SGHAT and FQDESV (reference sequence). This CDR3 has 17 amino acids. DNA of the CDR3: TGTGCCAGCAGCTTAGCCCGCGGGACAGGGGGCACCGGGGAGCTGTTTTTT. Translation gives CASSLARGTGGTGELFF.

The chain carries TRBV10-3 and TRBJ1-5, with D unresolved. The CDR3 covers 18 residues. The germline gives CDR1 ENHRY, CDR2 SYGVKD. V shed 0 bases and J shed 2 bases, with 17 bases lying between them. CDR3 nucleotide sequence: TGTGCCATCAGTGAGTCGGTTCAAATGAGTGTAGGCAATCAGCCCCAGCATTTT. Its protein is CAISESVQMSVGNQPQHF.

The CDR3, as DNA: TGCAGTGCTAGAGATCGCCCCCCTATATTCGAGCAGTACTTC. Residues: CSARDRPPIFEQYF. This chain joins TRBV20-1 and TRBJ2-7; D uncertain. In germline, CDR1 is DFQATT, CDR2 SNEGSKA (reference sequence). Between the trimmed V and J ends, which lost 0 bases and 6 bases, there was a span of 15 bases. The CDR3 length is 14 residues.

This clonotype was seen only a few times. The chain combines TRBV6-5 with TRBJ2-7; D is unclear. From germline, CDR1 is MNHEY and CDR2 SVGAGI. This CDR3 contains 13 residues. The ends were cut back, 2 bases at V and 5 bases at J, with 10 bases in the middle. The CDR3 loop reads CASSYSSFNEQYF. The CDR3, as DNA: TGTGCCAGCAGTTACAGCAGTTTCAACGAGCAGTACTTC.

V usage is TRBV12-3 or TRBV12-4 and J usage is TRBJ1-4; 7 nucleotides line up with TRBD1. The CDR3 contains 14 residues. Germline trimming cut 8 bases from V and 8 bases from J; bases unmatched to any gene: 11. The CDR3 DNA sequence: TGTGCCAGCCGACCGACAGGGAGAAGGGAAAAACTGTTTTTT. Translation: CASRPTGRREKLFF.

The genes are TRBV4-3 and TRBJ2-7; D unresolved. This CDR3 has 13 residues. V dropped 1 base and J dropped 6 bases, with 10 bases sitting between them. Germline loops: CDR1 LGHNA, CDR2 YSLEER. The CDR3 region is CASSQGRAAEQYF. The DNA of the CDR3 is TGCGCCAGCAGCCAAGGACGGGCTGCCGAGCAGTACTTC.

This clonotype came up once. This chain links TRBV6-2 or TRBV6-3 with TRBJ2-7, with D maybe TRBD1 (6 bases). Germline-derived CDR1 and CDR2 are MNHEY and SVGEGT. CDR3 length: 15 amino acids. V shed 5 bases and J shed 4 bases, with 18 bases lying between them. The CDR3 spells CASSRRGYGVYEQYF. The CDR3 DNA reads TGTGCCAGCAGTCGAAGGGGGTACGGGGTATACGAGCAGTACTTC.

The chain employs TRBV27 and TRBJ2-1; 8 bases align to TRBD2. The V segment lost 5 bases and the J segment 3 bases; nucleotides outside the gene matches: 6. In germline, CDR1 is MNHEY, CDR2 SMNVEV (reference sequence). The CDR3 loop spans 15 amino acids. The DNA of the CDR3 is TGTGCCAGCAGTACCACCGGGACTAGCTACAATGAGCAGTTCTTC. Translated, it gives CASSTTGTSYNEQFF.

The rearrangement links TRBV20-1 to TRBJ2-7; D is perhaps TRBD1 (6 bases). CDR1 DFQATT and CDR2 SNEGSKA come from the germline V gene (reference sequence). V lost 5 bases, J lost 2 bases, and 16 bases lay in between. The CDR3 is 14 amino acids. CDR3 sequence reads: CSAQLQGFAYEQYF. The CDR3 DNA sequence: TGCAGTGCTCAGCTACAGGGTTTTGCCTACGAGCAGTACTTC.

The V call is TRBV12-5, the J call TRBJ2-6; 7 nucleotides align to TRBD1. The CDR3 is made up of 16 amino acids. With V trimmed by 1 base and J by 3 bases, 3 bases remained unmatched. CDR1 and CDR2 from the germline V gene are LGHNT and FRNRAP. The DNA for the CDR3 is TGTGCTAGTGGTTTGGCGACAGGGATTGGGGCCAACGTCCTGACTTTC. Translating it yields CASGLATGIGANVLTF.

The chain is built from TRBV9 and TRBJ2-1; D tentatively fits TRBD1 or TRBD2 (5 bases each). The CDR3 runs to 13 residues. Germline assignment: CDR1 SGDLS and CDR2 YYNGEE. V lost 5 bases, J lost 4 bases, and 10 bases lay in between. DNA of the CDR3: TGTGCCAGCAGGGCCGGGGCTTACAATGAGCAGTTCTTC. It is translated as CASRAGAYNEQFF.

V usage is TRBV2 and J usage is TRBJ2-7, with D perhaps TRBD1 or TRBD2 (5 bases each). CDR1 SNHLY and CDR2 FYNNEI come from the germline V gene. The germline V and J ends were trimmed by 6 bases and 12 bases, with 27 bases remaining between them. The CDR3 is 15 amino acids. CDR3 protein: CASSQGASRGETRYF. The CDR3 bases are TGTGCCAGCAGCCAAGGGGCATCCAGAGGGGAGACCCGGTACTTC.

There are a few counts of this clonotype. The gene calls are TRBV5-1 and TRBJ2-4; D not certain. This CDR3 contains 14 residues. Germline CDR1 reads SGHRS; CDR2 reads YFSETQ. Trimming pared 2 bases from V and 13 bases from J, leaving 19 bases between. The DNA of the CDR3 is TGCGCCAGCAGCTTAGAGAGTTACGAGCAGGAGCAGTACTTC. Amino acid sequence: CASSLESYEQEQYF.

The genes are TRBV29-1 and TRBJ1-2; maybe TRBD1 (5 bases). Germline loops: CDR1 SQVTM, CDR2 ANQGSEA. The CDR3 is 13 residues long. The V end lost 7 bases, the J end lost 6 bases, and 18 bases lay between the germline ends. The CDR3 DNA reads TGCAGCGGTGGTGGCAGGGTTACCGATGGCTACACCTTC. Translated: CSGGGRVTDGYTF.

The table lists this clonotype with a few counts. The J gene is TRBJ1-3, the V gene TRBV29-1; no firm D call. The V end was cut by 0 bases, the J end by 2 bases, with 2 bases between. Germline values: CDR1 SQVTM, CDR2 ANQGSEA. CDR3 length: 12 amino acids. For the CDR3, the DNA is TGCAGCGTTGAAGAAACTGGAAACACCATATATTTT. Residues: CSVEETGNTIYF. The variable domain in full, completed from reference TRBV29-1 and TRBJ1-3, reads SAVISQKPSRDICQRGTSLTIQCQVDSQVTMMFWYRQQPGQSLTLIATANQGSEATYESGFVIDKFPISRPNLTFSTLTVSNMSPEDSSIYLCSVEETGNTIYFGEGSWLTVV.

The V call is TRBV4-3, the J call TRBJ2-3; no definite D call. This CDR3 is 15 amino acids long. CDR1 is LGHNA, CDR2 YSLEER, per germline. Trimming took off 1 base at V and 2 bases at J, with 10 bases between the two ends. The CDR3 nucleotides read TGCGCCAGCAGCCAAGTGGGCAGATTCACAGATACGCAGTATTTT. It encodes CASSQVGRFTDTQYF.

The chain has TRBV29-1 and TRBJ2-7; no definite D call. Germline V lookup: CDR1 SQVTM, CDR2 ANQGSEA. The length of the CDR3 is 13 residues. The V and J ends lost 7 bases and 0 bases respectively, with 13 bases between them. CDR3 nucleotide sequence: TGCAGCGCAGTCTTTCCAAGCTCCTACGAGCAGTACTTC. Translated, it gives CSAVFPSSYEQYF.

CDR3 region: CATAGNTEAFF. As DNA, the CDR3 is TGTGCCACCGCAGGGAACACTGAAGCTTTCTTT. The chain carries TRBV24-1 and TRBJ1-1; D gene ambiguous. The CDR3 sequence is 11 residues long. Germline values: CDR1 KGHDR, CDR2 SFDVKD. Trimming took off 9 bases at V and 1 base at J, with 5 bases between the two ends.

There are a few counts of this clonotype. J is TRBJ1-6 and V is TRBV25-1; unclear D gene. The CDR3 runs 13 residues. The germline V gene encodes CDR1 MGHDK and CDR2 SYGVNS. V lost 1 base and J 9 bases, leaving 7 bases between the germline ends. The CDR3 bases are TGTGCCAGCAGTGAATCGGGGTCTTCACCCCTCCACTTT. Translated: CASSESGSSPLHF.

The chain uses TRBV27 and TRBJ2-4; D is tentatively TRBD1 or TRBD2 (5 bases each). The DNA end favors TRBJ2-7, so the J call may be wrong. Germline assignment: CDR1 MNHEY and CDR2 SMNVEV (reference sequence). The CDR3 totals 14 residues. DNA of the CDR3: TGTGCCAGCAGTCCAGAGGGTGGGCAGGGCGAGCAGTACTTC. As protein: CASSPEGGQGEQYF.

This chain links TRBV20-1 with TRBJ1-2, with TRBD1 as a possible D gene (5 bases). The germline gives CDR1 DFQATT, CDR2 SNEGSKA (reference sequence). The V gene lost 6 bases and the J gene lost 4 bases, with 21 bases spanning the gap. CDR3 size: 15 residues. The CDR3 loop reads CSASSGVGGIYGYTF. CDR3 nucleotide sequence: TGCAGTGCCTCCTCGGGGGTCGGTGGAATCTATGGCTACACCTTC.